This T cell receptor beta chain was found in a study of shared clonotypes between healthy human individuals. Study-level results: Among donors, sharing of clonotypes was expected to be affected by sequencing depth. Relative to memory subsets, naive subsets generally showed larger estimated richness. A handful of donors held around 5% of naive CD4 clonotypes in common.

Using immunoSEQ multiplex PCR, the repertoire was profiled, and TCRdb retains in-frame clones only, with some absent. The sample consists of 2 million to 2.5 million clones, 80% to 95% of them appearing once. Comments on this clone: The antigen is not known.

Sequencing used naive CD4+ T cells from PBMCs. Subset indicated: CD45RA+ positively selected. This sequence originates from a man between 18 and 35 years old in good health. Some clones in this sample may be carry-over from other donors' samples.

The CDR3 is CASSLRVNTGELFF. The CDR3 nucleotides read TGTGCCAGCTCACTCAGGGTGAACACCGGGGAGCTGTTTTTT. The gene calls are TRBV18 and TRBJ2-2; TRBD1 might be the D (5 bases). Trimming cost V 4 bases and J 1 base, with 7 bases left between them. Germline V gives CDR1 KGHSH, CDR2 LQKENI. The CDR3 runs to 14 residues.